Below, one T cell receptor beta chain is given with its context. The antigen is not known. Profiling relied on immunoSEQ multiplex PCR, and the TCRdb table lists in-frame clones only, not all of them. The table has around 120,000 clones, roughly 89% seen once; the top ten hold roughly 7%. The data originate from a study of T cell responses to AZD1222 COVID-19 vaccine. Whole-study results and caveats: Spike-specific TCR breadth and depth went up after people got two AZD1222 doses. Just a handful of people given AZD1222 tested seropositive at baseline.

Germline CDR1 reads SGHRS; CDR2 reads YFSETQ. This CDR3 spans 14 amino acids. V lost 0 bases and J 5 bases, leaving 9 bases between the germline ends. The source material was peripheral blood, sampled 28 days after the second AZD1222 dose. This sequence originates from an adult who received the AZD1222 COVID-19 vaccine. V and J are TRBV5-1 and TRBJ2-1, with D possibly being TRBD1 or TRBD2 (6 bases each). The CDR3 here is CASSLGRGDNEQFF. The CDR3 region has the DNA TGCGCCAGCAGCTTGGGGAGGGGGGACAATGAGCAGTTCTTC.